The sequence of this TCR beta chain was determined in a study of blood T cell repertoires in COVID-19. This clone showed up just once. The V gene lost 1 base and the J gene lost 9 bases, with 8 bases spanning the gap. The CDR3 spans 12 residues. CDR1 and CDR2 (germline): SGHDN, FVKESK. Profiled with immunoSEQ multiplex PCR; TCRdb holds only in-frame clones, not every one. The sample records some 49,000 clones, approximately 85% being singletons. The chain employs TRBV14 and TRBJ2-3; TRBD1 might be the D (5 bases). The sequenced sample was peripheral blood. The sequence came from a woman between 55 and 75 years old with acute or convalescent COVID-19. This chain's CDR3 is CASSQGQSTQYF. CDR3 in DNA: TGTGCCAGCAGCCAAGGACAGAGCACGCAGTATTTT.